The 10 T cell receptor beta chains below all came from one sample that was sequenced in a study of T cells in localized non-small cell lung cancer. The table came from immunoSEQ multiplex PCR; TCRdb's copy has only in-frame clones and leaves some out. Among approximately 31,000 clones listed, roughly 75% were seen once. The input for sequencing was peripheral blood, taken before any cancer treatment. Receptor source: a male donor older than 55 with stage II squamous cell lung carcinoma.

The CDR3 sequence: CASSQQYTQSPFYF. The DNA of the CDR3 is TGTGCCAGCAGTCAACAGTATACCCAAAGCCCCTTCTACTTC. The chain employs TRBV2 and TRBJ2-5, with D unclear. Germline V CDR1 and CDR2: SNHLY, FYNNEI. The germline V and J ends were trimmed by 5 bases and 14 bases, with 24 bases remaining between them. The CDR3 is 14 amino acids.

This sequence joins TRBV19 and TRBJ2-1; D uncertain. CDR1 and CDR2 from the germline V gene are LNHDA and SQIVND (reference sequence). Between the trimmed V and J ends, which lost 6 bases and 3 bases, there was a span of 15 bases. The CDR3 has 15 residues. The CDR3 sequence is CASRLAGSLYNEQFF. The CDR3 bases are TGTGCCAGTAGATTGGCCGGGTCACTCTACAATGAGCAGTTCTTC. The full variable domain, its missing parts supplied by reference TRBV19 and TRBJ2-1, is DGGITQSPKYLFRKEGQNVTLSCEQNLNHDAMYWYRQDPGQGLRLIYYSQIVNDFQKGDIAEGYSVSREKKESFPLTVTSAQKNPTAFYLCASRLAGSLYNEQFFGPGTRLTVL.

The table lists this clone with a few counts. The chain employs TRBV5-1 and TRBJ2-1, with TRBD1 as a possible D gene (5 bases). Germline V gene lookup returns CDR1 SGHRS and CDR2 YFSETQ. V was cut by 5 bases and J by 0 bases, with 12 bases left in between. This CDR3 is 15 amino acids long. The chain's CDR3 is CASSWTPSSYNEQFF. DNA of the CDR3: TGCGCCAGCAGTTGGACACCTAGCTCCTACAATGAGCAGTTCTTC.

In this sample, this clone turned up once. V and J are TRBV12-5 and TRBJ2-5; D perhaps matches TRBD2 (5 bases). CDR1 LGHNT and CDR2 FRNRAP come from the germline V gene. The V end was cut by 6 bases, the J end by 5 bases, with 10 bases between. This CDR3 spans 12 amino acids. The CDR3 sequence: CASGGVGETQYF. In DNA, the CDR3 is TGTGCTAGTGGCGGGGTCGGGGAGACCCAGTACTTC.

This chain uses TRBV5-6 with TRBJ2-7; perhaps D is TRBD1 or TRBD2 (6 bases each). This CDR3 contains 14 residues. Per the germline V gene, CDR1 is SGHDT and CDR2 is YYEEEE. The V end was cut by 1 base, the J end by 5 bases, with 13 bases between. The CDR3 loop reads CASSLQGWGDEQYF. CDR3 in DNA: TGTGCCAGCAGCTTGCAGGGGTGGGGGGACGAGCAGTACTTC.

The chain uses TRBV5-1 and TRBJ2-5; 7 bases fit TRBD2. With 4 bases clipped from V and 5 bases from J, the junction kept 5 bases outside the gene matches. Germline V gives CDR1 SGHRS, CDR2 YFSETQ. The CDR3 contains 13 residues. Written as DNA, the CDR3 is TGCGCCAGCAGCCAGCAGGGAGGGGAGACCCAGTACTTC. Protein: CASSQQGGETQYF. Full variable domain (missing parts from reference TRBV5-1 and TRBJ2-5): KAGVTQTPRYLIKTRGQQVTLSCSPISGHRSVSWYQQTPGQGLQFLFEYFSETQRNKGNFPGRFSGRQFSNSRSEMNVSTLELGDSALYLCASSQQGGETQYFGPGTRLLVL.

The chain links TRBV5-6 to TRBJ1-3; no reliable D call. V lost 0 bases and J lost 0, with 7 bases in between. The germline V gene encodes CDR1 SGHDT and CDR2 YYEEEE. The CDR3 sequence is 15 residues long. This chain's CDR3 is CASSLGEASGNTIYF. CDR3 sequence (DNA): TGTGCCAGCAGCTTGGGTGAAGCCTCTGGAAACACCATATATTTT.

The chain has TRBV15 and TRBJ2-1, with 11 bases aligning to TRBD1. Per the germline V gene, CDR1 is LNHNV and CDR2 is YYDKDF (reference sequence). CDR3 length: 16 amino acids. V shed 5 bases and J 9 bases; nucleotides not matched to a gene: 12. CDR3 sequence: CATSRLPGQGVREQFF. CDR3 nucleotide sequence: TGTGCCACCAGCCGCTTACCGGGACAGGGGGTTCGTGAGCAGTTCTTC.

This clone was recorded a few times. The rearrangement uses TRBV11-2 and TRBJ1-4; TRBD1 might be the D (6 bases). The V end lost 5 bases, the J end lost 10 bases, and 20 bases lay between the germline ends. Germline loops: CDR1 SGHAT, CDR2 FQNNGV. The CDR3 consists of 15 residues. This chain's CDR3 is CASSQLRTDSGKLFF. As DNA, the CDR3 is TGTGCCAGCAGCCAACTTCGGACGGACAGTGGAAAACTGTTTTTT.

The rearrangement links TRBV5-6 to TRBJ2-7; 9 bases map to TRBD2. The CDR3 totals 15 residues. Germline V gene lookup returns CDR1 SGHDT and CDR2 YYEEEE. V dropped 1 base and J dropped 3; count of bases not matched to a gene: 5. CDR3 nucleotide sequence: TGTGCCAGCAGCTTGCCGCGGGAGGGCCTCTACGAGCAGTACTTC. Protein: CASSLPREGLYEQYF. Using reference TRBV5-6 and TRBJ2-7 for the parts outside the CDR3, the full variable domain is DAGVTQSPTHLIKTRGQQVTLRCSPKSGHDTVSWYQQALGQGPQFIFQYYEEEERQRGNFPDRFSGHQFPNYSSELNVNALLLGDSALYLCASSLPREGLYEQYFGPGTRLTVT.